In this sample, the clone carrying this T cell receptor beta chain turned up once. Its antigen remains unidentified. Profiled with immunoSEQ multiplex PCR; TCRdb holds only in-frame clones, not every one. The sample contains about 220,000 clones, under 95% of which appear only once. This sample was included in a study of T cell responses to AZD1222 COVID-19 vaccine. Overall study results and limits: Spike-specific TCR breadth rose after two AZD1222 doses, and depth rose as well. Just five to seven people given AZD1222 tested seropositive at baseline. In the spike-specific TCR repertoire, nearly half reportedly target unmutated variant regions.

V lost 0 bases and J lost 1, with 9 bases in between. This CDR3 is 15 amino acids long. Germline V gene sequence: CDR1 MNHEY, CDR2 SMNVEV (reference sequence). The genes are TRBV27 and TRBJ1-1; weak D call: TRBD1 (5 bases). The receptor was isolated from an adult in good health. The sequencing used peripheral blood, collected on day 0 of MenACWY control vaccination. The CDR3 sequence is CASSLSPGPNTEAFF. The CDR3, as DNA: TGTGCCAGCAGTTTATCGCCAGGGCCGAACACTGAAGCTTTCTTT.